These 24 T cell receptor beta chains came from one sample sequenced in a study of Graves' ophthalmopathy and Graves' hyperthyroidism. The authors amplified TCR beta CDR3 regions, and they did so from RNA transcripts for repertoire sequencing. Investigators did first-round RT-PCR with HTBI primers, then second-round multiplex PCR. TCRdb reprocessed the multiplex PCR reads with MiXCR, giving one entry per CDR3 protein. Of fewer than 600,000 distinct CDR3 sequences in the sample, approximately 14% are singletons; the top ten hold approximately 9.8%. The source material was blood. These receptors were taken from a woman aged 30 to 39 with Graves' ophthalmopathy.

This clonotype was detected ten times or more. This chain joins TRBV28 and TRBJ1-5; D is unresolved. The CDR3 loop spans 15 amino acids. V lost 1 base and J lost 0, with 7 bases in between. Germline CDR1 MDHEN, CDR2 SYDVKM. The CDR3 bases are TGTGCCAGCAGTTTATTCCGAAGTAGCAATCAGCCCCAGCATTTT. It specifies CASSLFRSSNQPQHF.

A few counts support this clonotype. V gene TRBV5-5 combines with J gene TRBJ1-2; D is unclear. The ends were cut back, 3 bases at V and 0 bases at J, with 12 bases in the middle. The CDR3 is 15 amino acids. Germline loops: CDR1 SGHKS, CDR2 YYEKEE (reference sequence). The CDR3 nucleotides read TGTGCCAGCAGCTATGACACGGGTTCTAACTATGGCTACACCTTC. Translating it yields CASSYDTGSNYGYTF.

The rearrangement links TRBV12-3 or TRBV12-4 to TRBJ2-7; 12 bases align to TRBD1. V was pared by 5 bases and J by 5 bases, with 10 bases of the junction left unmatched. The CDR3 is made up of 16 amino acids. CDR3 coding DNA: TGTGCCAGCAGTGCGGGACAGGGGGCAGGTATCGACGAGCAGTACTTC. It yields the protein CASSAGQGAGIDEQYF.

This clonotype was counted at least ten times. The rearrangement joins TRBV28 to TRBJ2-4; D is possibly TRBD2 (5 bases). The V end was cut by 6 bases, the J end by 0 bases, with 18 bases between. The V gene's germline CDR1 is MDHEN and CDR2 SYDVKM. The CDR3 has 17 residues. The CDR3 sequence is CASSPDYPGLAKNIQYF. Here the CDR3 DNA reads TGTGCCAGCAGCCCTGACTACCCCGGGCTAGCCAAAAACATTCAGTACTTC.

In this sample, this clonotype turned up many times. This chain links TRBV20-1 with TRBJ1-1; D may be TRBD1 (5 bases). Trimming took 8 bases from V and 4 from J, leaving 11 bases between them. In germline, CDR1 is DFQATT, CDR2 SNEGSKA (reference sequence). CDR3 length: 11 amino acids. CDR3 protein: CSLGEGTEAFF. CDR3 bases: TGCAGTTTGGGGGAGGGCACTGAAGCTTTCTTT.

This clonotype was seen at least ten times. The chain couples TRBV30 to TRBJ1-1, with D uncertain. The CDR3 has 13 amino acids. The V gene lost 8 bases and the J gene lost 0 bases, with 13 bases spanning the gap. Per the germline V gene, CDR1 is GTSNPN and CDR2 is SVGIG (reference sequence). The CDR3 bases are TGTGCCCACAGCGGGCAGCTGAACACTGAAGCTTTCTTT. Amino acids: CAHSGQLNTEAFF.

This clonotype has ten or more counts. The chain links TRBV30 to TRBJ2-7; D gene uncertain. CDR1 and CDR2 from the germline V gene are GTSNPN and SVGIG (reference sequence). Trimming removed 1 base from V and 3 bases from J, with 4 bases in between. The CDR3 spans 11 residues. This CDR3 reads CAWSDGYEQYF. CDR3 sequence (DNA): TGTGCCTGGAGTGACGGCTACGAGCAGTACTTC.

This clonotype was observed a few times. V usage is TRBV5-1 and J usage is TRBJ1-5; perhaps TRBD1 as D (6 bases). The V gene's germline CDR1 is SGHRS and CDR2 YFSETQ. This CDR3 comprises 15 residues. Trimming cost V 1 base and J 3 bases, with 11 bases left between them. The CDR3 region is CASSLTGPYNQPQHF. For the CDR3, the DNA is TGCGCCAGCAGCTTGACAGGGCCGTACAATCAGCCCCAGCATTTT.

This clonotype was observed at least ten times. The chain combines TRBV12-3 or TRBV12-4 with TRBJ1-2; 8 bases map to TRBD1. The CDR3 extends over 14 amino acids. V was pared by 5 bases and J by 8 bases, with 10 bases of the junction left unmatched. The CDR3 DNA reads TGTGCCAGCAGTGCTAAGGACAGGGTGTGGGGCTACACCTTC. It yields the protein CASSAKDRVWGYTF.

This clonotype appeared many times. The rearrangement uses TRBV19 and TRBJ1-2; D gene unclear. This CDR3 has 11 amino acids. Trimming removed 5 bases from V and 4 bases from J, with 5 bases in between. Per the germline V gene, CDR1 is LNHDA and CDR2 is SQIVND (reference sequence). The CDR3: CASSSRYGYTF. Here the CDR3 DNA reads TGTGCCAGTAGTTCCCGCTATGGCTACACCTTC. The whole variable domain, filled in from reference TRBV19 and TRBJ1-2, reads DGGITQSPKYLFRKEGQNVTLSCEQNLNHDAMYWYRQDPGQGLRLIYYSQIVNDFQKGDIAEGYSVSREKKESFPLTVTSAQKNPTAFYLCASSSRYGYTFGSGTRLTVV.

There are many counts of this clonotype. Here the CDR3 reads CASSDGTTLHEQYF. The CDR3 DNA sequence: TGTGCCAGCAGCGACGGGACTACTCTCCACGAGCAGTACTTC. V gene TRBV9 combines with J gene TRBJ2-7; TRBD2 agrees at 7 bases. Germline values: CDR1 SGDLS, CDR2 YYNGEE. The V segment lost 3 bases and the J segment 5 bases; nucleotides outside the gene matches: 8. This CDR3 spans 14 amino acids.

For the CDR3, the DNA is TGTGCCAGCAAATTTGGGACGGCCAGCTCCTACGAGCAGTACTTC. Protein sequence: CASKFGTASSYEQYF. The V and J genes are TRBV2 and TRBJ2-7, with D possibly being TRBD1 or TRBD2 (5 bases each). CDR3 length equals 15 residues. Germline-derived CDR1 and CDR2 are SNHLY and FYNNEI. The V end lost 7 bases, the J end lost 0 bases, and 16 bases lay between the germline ends.

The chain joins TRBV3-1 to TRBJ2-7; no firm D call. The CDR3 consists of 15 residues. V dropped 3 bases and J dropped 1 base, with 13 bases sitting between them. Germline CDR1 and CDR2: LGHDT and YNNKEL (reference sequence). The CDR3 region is CASSQSGDLSYEQYF. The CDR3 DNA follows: TGTGCCAGCAGCCAGTCCGGAGACTTATCCTACGAGCAGTACTTC.

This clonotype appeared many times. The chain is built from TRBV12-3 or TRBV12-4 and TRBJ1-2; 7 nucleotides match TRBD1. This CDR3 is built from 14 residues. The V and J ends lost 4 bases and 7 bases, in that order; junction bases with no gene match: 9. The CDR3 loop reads CASSSDRVASGYTF. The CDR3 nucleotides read TGTGCCAGCAGTTCAGACAGGGTAGCTAGTGGCTACACCTTC.

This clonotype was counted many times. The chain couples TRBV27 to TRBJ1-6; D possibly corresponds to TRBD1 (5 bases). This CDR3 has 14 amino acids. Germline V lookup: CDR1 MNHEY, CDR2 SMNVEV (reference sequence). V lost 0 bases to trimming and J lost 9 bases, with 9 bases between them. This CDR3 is CASSLSKGSSPLHF. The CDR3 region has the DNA TGTGCCAGCAGTTTATCGAAGGGGAGTTCACCCCTCCACTTT.

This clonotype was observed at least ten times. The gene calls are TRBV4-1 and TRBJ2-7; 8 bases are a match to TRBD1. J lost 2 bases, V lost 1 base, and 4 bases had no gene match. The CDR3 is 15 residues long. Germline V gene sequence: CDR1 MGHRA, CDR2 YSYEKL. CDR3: CASSQVGTGPYEQYF. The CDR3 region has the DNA TGCGCCAGCAGCCAAGTCGGGACAGGTCCCTACGAGCAGTACTTC.

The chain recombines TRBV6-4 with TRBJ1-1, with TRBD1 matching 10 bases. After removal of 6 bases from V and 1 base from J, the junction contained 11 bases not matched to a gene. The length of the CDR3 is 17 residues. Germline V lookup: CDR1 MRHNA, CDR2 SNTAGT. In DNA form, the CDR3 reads TGTGCCAGCAGGAACCCGAGACAGGGGGCGGGGAACACTGAAGCTTTCTTT. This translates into CASRNPRQGAGNTEAFF.

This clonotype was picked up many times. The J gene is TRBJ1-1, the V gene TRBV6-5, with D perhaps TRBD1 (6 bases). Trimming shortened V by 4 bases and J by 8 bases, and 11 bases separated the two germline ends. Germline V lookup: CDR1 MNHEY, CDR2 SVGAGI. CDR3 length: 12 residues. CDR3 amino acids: CASSSGGREAFF. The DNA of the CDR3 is TGTGCCAGCAGTTCCGGGGGGCGCGAAGCTTTCTTT.

The CDR3 protein is CASRTGGLSYTF. CDR3 coding DNA: TGCGCCAGCAGGACAGGGGGTCTGAGCTACACCTTC. The chain carries TRBV5-1 and TRBJ1-2; 9 bases are a match to TRBD1. The CDR3 runs 12 residues. With 5 bases clipped from V and 9 bases from J, the junction kept 5 bases outside the gene matches. Germline CDR1 reads SGHRS; CDR2 reads YFSETQ.

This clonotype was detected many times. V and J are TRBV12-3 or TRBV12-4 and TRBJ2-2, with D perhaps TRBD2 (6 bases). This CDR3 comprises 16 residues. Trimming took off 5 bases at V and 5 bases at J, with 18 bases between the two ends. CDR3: CASSPSAGPSTGELFF. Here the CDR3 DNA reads TGTGCCAGCAGTCCCTCAGCGGGCCCTTCAACCGGGGAGCTGTTTTTT.

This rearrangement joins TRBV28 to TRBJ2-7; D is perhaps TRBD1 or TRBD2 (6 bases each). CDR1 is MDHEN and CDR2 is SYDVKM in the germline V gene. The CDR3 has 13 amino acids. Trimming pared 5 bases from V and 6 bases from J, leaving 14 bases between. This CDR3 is CASSLIGGSEQYF. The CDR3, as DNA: TGTGCCAGCAGTCTAATAGGGGGGAGCGAGCAGTACTTC.

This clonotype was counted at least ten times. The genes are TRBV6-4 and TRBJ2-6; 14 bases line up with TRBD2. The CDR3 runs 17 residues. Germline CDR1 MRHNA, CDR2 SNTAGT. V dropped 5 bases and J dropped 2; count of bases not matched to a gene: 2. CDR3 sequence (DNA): TGTGCCAGCAGTCGACTAGCGGGGGGGCCTGGGGCCAACGTCCTGACTTTC. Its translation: CASSRLAGGPGANVLTF.

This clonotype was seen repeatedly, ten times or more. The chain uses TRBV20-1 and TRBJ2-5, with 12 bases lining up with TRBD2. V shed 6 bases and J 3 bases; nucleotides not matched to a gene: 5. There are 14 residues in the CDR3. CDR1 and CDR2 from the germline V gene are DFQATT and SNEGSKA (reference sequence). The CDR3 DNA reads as TGCAGTGCGCCTAGCGGGGGGGCAAAAGAGACCCAGTACTTC. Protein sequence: CSAPSGGAKETQYF.

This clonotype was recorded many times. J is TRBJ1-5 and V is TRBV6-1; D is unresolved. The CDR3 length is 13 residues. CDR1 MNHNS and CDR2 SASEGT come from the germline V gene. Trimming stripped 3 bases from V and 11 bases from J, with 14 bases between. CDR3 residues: CASSEDLRSTQHF. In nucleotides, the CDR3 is TGTGCCAGCAGTGAGGACCTGAGGTCGACCCAGCATTTT.